The clone carrying this T cell receptor beta chain has only one observation. This specimen comes from a study of OX40 agonist ivuxolimab in advanced cancers. Clones were read by immunoSEQ multiplex PCR, and TCRdb kept only the in-frame ones, dropping some. The data contain around 70,000 clones, around 89% of them singletons. The V and J ends lost 4 bases and 4 bases, in that order; junction bases with no gene match: 8. Germline CDR1 and CDR2: KGHSH and LQKENI. The CDR3 has 16 residues. The sample here was CD4+ or CD8+ T cells sorted from blood, taken in a trial of the OX40 agonist ivuxolimab. The sequence was obtained from an adult with an advanced solid tumor such as melanoma, head and neck, liver or kidney cancer. This chain connects TRBV18 to TRBJ2-1; TRBD1 aligns across 9 bases. The CDR3 sequence is CASSRTGTGTYNEQFF. CDR3 in DNA: TGTGCCAGCTCACGCACCGGGACAGGGACGTACAATGAGCAGTTCTTC.